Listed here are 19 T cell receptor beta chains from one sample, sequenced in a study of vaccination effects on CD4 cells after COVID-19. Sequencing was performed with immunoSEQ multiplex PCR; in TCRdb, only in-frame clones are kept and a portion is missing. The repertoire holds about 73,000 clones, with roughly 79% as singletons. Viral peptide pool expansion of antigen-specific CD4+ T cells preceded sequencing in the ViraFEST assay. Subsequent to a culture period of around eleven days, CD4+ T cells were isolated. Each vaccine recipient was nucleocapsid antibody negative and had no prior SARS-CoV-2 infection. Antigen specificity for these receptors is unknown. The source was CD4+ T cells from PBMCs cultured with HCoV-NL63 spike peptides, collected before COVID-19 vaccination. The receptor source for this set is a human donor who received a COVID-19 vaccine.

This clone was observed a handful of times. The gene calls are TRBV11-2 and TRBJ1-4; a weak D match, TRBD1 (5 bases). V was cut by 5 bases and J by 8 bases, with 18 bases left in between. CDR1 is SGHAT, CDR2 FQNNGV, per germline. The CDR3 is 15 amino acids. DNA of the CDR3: TGTGCCAGCAGCCGACGGGGGTTTCGTTCGGAAAAACTGTTTTTT. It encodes CASSRRGFRSEKLFF.

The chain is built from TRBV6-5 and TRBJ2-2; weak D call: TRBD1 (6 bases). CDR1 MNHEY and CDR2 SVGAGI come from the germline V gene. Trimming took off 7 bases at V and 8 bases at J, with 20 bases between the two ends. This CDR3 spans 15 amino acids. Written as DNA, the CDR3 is TGTGCCAGCACTAAACAGGGAATTTTATCTGGGGAGCTGTTTTTT. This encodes CASTKQGILSGELFF.

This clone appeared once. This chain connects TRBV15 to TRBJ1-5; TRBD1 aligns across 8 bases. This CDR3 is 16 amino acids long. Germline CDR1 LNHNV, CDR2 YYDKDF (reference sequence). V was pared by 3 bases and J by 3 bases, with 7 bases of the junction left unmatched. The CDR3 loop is CATSSSGQVNNQPQHF. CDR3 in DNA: TGTGCCACCAGCAGCTCGGGACAGGTAAACAATCAGCCCCAGCATTTT.

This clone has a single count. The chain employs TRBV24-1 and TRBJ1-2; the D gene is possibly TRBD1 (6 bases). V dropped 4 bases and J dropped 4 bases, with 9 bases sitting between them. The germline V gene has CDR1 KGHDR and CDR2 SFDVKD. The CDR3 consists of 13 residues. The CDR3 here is CATSDRDTYGYTF. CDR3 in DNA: TGTGCCACCAGTGACCGGGACACCTATGGCTACACCTTC.

Here the CDR3 DNA reads TGCGCCAGCAGCCAAGACCCCCGTGGCGGGGTCAAAAACATTCAGTACTTC. Encoded protein: CASSQDPRGGVKNIQYF. The J gene is TRBJ2-4, the V gene TRBV4-3; possible D gene TRBD2, 6 bases. V lost 0 bases to trimming and J lost 3 bases, with 15 bases between them. The germline V gene has CDR1 LGHNA and CDR2 YSLEER. CDR3 length: 17 residues.

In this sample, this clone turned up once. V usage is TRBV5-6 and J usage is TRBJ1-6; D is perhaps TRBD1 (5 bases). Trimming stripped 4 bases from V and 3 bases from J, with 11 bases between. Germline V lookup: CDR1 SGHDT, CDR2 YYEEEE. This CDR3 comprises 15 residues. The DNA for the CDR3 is TGTGCCAGCAGCACGCGACAGAACTATAATTCACCCCTCCACTTT. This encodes CASSTRQNYNSPLHF.

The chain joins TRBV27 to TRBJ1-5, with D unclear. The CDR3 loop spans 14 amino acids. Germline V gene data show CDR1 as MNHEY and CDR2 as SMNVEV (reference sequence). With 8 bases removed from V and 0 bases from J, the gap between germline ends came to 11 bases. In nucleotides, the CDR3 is TGTGCCAGCCGTCAGGCAGATAGCAATCAGCCCCAGCATTTT. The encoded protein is CASRQADSNQPQHF.

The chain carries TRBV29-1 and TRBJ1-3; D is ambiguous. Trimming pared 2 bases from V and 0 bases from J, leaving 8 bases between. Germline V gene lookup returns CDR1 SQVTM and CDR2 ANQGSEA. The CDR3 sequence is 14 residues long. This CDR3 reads CSVELEGSGNTIYF. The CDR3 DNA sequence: TGCAGCGTTGAACTTGAGGGCTCTGGAAACACCATATATTTT.

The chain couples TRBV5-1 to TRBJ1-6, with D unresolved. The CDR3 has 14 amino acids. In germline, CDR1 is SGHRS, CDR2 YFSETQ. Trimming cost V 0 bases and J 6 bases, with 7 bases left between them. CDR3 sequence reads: CASSLEAVNSPLHF. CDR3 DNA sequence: TGCGCCAGCAGCTTGGAGGCGGTTAATTCACCCCTCCACTTT.

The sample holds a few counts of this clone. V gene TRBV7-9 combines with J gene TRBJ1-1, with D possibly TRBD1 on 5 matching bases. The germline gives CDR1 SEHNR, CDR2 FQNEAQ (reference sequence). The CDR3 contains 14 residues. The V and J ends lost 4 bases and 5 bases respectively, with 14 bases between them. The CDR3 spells CASSSIGGVTEAFF. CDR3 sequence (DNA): TGTGCCAGCAGCTCCATTGGAGGGGTAACTGAAGCTTTCTTT.

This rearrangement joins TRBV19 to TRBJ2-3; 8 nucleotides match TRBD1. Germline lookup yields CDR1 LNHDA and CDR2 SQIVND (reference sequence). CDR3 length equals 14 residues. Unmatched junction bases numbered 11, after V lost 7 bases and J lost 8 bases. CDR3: CASNPDRVGGTQYF. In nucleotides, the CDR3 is TGTGCCAGTAACCCGGACAGGGTTGGGGGTACGCAGTATTTT. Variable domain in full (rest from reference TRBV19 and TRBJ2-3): DGGITQSPKYLFRKEGQNVTLSCEQNLNHDAMYWYRQDPGQGLRLIYYSQIVNDFQKGDIAEGYSVSREKKESFPLTVTSAQKNPTAFYLCASNPDRVGGTQYFGPGTRLTVL.

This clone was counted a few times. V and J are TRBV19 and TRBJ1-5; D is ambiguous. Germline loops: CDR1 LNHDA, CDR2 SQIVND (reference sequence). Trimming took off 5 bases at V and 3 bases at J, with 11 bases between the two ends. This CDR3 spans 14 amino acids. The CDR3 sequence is CASSLYTLNQPQHF. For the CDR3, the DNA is TGTGCCAGTAGTCTATACACCCTCAATCAGCCCCAGCATTTT.

CDR3 sequence (DNA): TGTGCCAGCAGCCCGGGCCCCGGTGGTTATGGCTACACCTTC. Translation: CASSPGPGGYGYTF. The V call is TRBV7-2, the J call TRBJ1-2; D is ambiguous. With 5 bases removed from V and 5 bases from J, the gap between germline ends came to 15 bases. Germline V gene sequence: CDR1 SGHTA, CDR2 FQGNSA. This CDR3 is built from 14 residues.

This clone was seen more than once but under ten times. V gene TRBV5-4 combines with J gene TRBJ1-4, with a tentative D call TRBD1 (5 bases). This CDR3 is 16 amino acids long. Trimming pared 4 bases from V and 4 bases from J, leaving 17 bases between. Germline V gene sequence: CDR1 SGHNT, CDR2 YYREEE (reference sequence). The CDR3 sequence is CASSPQGGSRNEKLFF. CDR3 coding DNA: TGTGCCAGCAGCCCGCAGGGCGGGAGTCGTAATGAAAAACTGTTTTTT.

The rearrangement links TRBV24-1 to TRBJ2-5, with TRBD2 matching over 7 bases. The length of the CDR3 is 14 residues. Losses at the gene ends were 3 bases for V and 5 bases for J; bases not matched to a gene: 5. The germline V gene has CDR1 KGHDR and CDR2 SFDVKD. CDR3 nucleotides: TGTGCCACCAGTGATCGCGGGGGTTGGGAGACCCAGTACTTC. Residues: CATSDRGGWETQYF.

CDR3 sequence (DNA): TGTGCCAGCAGTGAATGGGACAGGGGGGCCTACGAGCAGTACGTC. Translation: CASSEWDRGAYEQYV. This rearrangement joins TRBV6-1 to TRBJ2-7; 11 bases are shared with TRBD1. Per the germline V gene, CDR1 is MNHNS and CDR2 is SASEGT. Trimming at V came to 2 bases and at J to 2 bases, leaving 2 bases not matched to a gene. This CDR3 has 15 amino acids.

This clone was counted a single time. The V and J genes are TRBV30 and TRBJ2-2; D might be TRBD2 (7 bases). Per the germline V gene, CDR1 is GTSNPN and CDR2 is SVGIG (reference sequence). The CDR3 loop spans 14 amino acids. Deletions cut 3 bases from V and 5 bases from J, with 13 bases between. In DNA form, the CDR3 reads TGTGCCTGGAGGGGGGGGCTTAATACCGGGGAGCTGTTTTTT. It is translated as CAWRGGLNTGELFF.

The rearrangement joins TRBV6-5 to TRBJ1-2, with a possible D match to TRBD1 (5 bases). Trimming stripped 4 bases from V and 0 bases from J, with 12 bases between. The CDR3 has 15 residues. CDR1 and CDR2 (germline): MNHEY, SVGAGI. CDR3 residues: CASSSTGAANYGYTF. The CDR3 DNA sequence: TGTGCCAGCAGTTCTACAGGAGCCGCTAACTATGGCTACACCTTC.

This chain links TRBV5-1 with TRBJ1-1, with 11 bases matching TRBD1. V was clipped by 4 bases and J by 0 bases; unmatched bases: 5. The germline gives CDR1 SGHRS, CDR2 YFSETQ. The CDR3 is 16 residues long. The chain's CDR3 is CASSKGTGGVNTEAFF. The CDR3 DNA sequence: TGCGCCAGCAGCAAAGGGACAGGGGGTGTGAACACTGAAGCTTTCTTT.